This T cell receptor beta chain came from a study of T cells expressing NK-cell markers. The CDR3 is 15 amino acids. Per germline, CDR1 MNHEY and CDR2 SVGAGI. The cDNA for TCR beta came from 5'RACE template switching with UMIs. TCRdb re-called the 5' RACE reads and shows each CDR3 protein once, DNA omitted. The table counts some 440,000 distinct CDR3 sequences; over 1.1% lies in the top ten. V and J are TRBV6-5 and TRBJ2-2; the D call from TCRdb, TRBD1, cannot be confirmed without DNA. The TCR originated in a woman between 50 and 59 years old in good health. Sequences were obtained from blood T cells: a sorted CD56 or NKG2C T cell subset, CD4+ or CD8+ T cells, or bulk PBMC T cells (not recorded which). Here the CDR3 reads CASSYSLGGTGELFF.